What follows are 31 T cell receptor beta chains derived from one specimen sequenced in a study of shared clonotypes between healthy human individuals. The protocol was immunoSEQ multiplex PCR, while the TCRdb copy is restricted to in-frame clones and leaves out a portion. The repertoire has millions of clones, less than 95% of them found once; the top ten carry roughly 1%. The naive CD8 population came from CD45RO-negative cells selected for CCR7, without terminally differentiated effector memory CD45RA+ cells. Sequences were obtained from naive CD8+ T cells sorted from blood. The receptors come from a man aged 18 to 29 in good health.

The genes are TRBV30 and TRBJ2-2; tentatively, D is TRBD2 (5 bases). There are 15 residues in the CDR3. The germline gives CDR1 GTSNPN, CDR2 SVGIG (reference sequence). V lost 1 base, J lost 3 bases, and 12 bases lay in between. Written as DNA, the CDR3 is TGTGCCTGGAGTGCACGGACTCGCCACACCGGGGAGCTGTTTTTT. Residues: CAWSARTRHTGELFF.

This chain connects TRBV28 to TRBJ2-7; a weak D match, TRBD1 (5 bases). Germline V lookup: CDR1 MDHEN, CDR2 SYDVKM. The CDR3 sequence is 21 residues long. V was pared by 2 bases and J by 6 bases, with 35 bases between. CDR3 coding DNA: TGTGCCAGCAGTTTAAGGGTCGCGGCAGAACAGGCGGTCTGGGGAAGGTGCGAGCAGTACTTC. Its translation: CASSLRVAAEQAVWGRCEQYF. The full variable domain, its missing parts supplied by reference TRBV28 and TRBJ2-7, is DVKVTQSSRYLVKRTGEKVFLECVQDMDHENMFWYRQDPGLGLRLIYFSYDVKMKEKGDIPEGYSVSREKKERFSLILESASTNQTSMYLCASSLRVAAEQAVWGRCEQYFGPGTRLTVT.

Notes on this clone: Within the sample, other DNA sequences also encode this same CDR3. This sequence joins TRBV9 and TRBJ2-7, with unresolved D. V lost 0 bases and J lost 0, with 7 bases in between. This CDR3 is built from 14 residues. Germline V gene lookup returns CDR1 SGDLS and CDR2 YYNGEE. CDR3: CASSVGISSYEQYF. The CDR3 region has the DNA TGTGCCAGCAGCGTAGGAATAAGCTCCTACGAGCAGTACTTC. The whole variable domain, filled in from reference TRBV9 and TRBJ2-7, reads DSGVTQTPKHLITATGQRVTLRCSPRSGDLSVYWYQQSLDQGLQFLIQYYNGEERAKGNILERFSAQQFPDLHSELNLSSLELGDSALYFCASSVGISSYEQYFGPGTRLTVT.

This chain joins TRBV5-1 and TRBJ2-1; D remains unclear. Between the trimmed V and J ends, which lost 0 bases and 8 bases, there was a span of 12 bases. This CDR3 region has 14 residues. CDR1 and CDR2 from the germline V gene are SGHRS and YFSETQ. The CDR3 region has the DNA TGCGCCAGCAGCTTGGAGACCCCACCGGATGAGCAGTTCTTC. Translation gives CASSLETPPDEQFF.

The rearrangement links TRBV7-9 to TRBJ1-1; 8 bases match TRBD1. Germline CDR1 is SEHNR and CDR2 is FQNEAQ (reference sequence). The CDR3 totals 14 residues. After removal of 5 bases from V and 4 bases from J, the junction contained 6 bases not matched to a gene. This CDR3 is CASSTTGGTTEAFF. CDR3 nucleotide sequence: TGTGCCAGCAGCACCACAGGGGGGACCACTGAAGCTTTCTTT.

The table lists this clone with a count of one. CDR3 loop: CASSEGYKGDQPQHF. CDR3 in DNA: TGTGCCAGCAGTGAGGGCTACAAAGGTGATCAGCCCCAGCATTTT. This rearrangement joins TRBV2 to TRBJ1-5; no clear D. With 3 bases removed from V and 5 bases from J, the gap between germline ends came to 14 bases. CDR3 length: 15 residues. Germline loops: CDR1 SNHLY, CDR2 FYNNEI.

The chain combines TRBV7-2 with TRBJ2-1, with 11 bases aligning to TRBD2. The germline V gene has CDR1 SGHTA and CDR2 FQGNSA. J was trimmed by 6 bases and V by 5 bases; bases with no gene match: 6. This CDR3 comprises 15 residues. For the CDR3, the DNA is TGTGCCAGCAGCATTACTAGCGGGGGTATCAATGAGCAGTTCTTC. It translates to CASSITSGGINEQFF.

V usage is TRBV5-1 and J usage is TRBJ2-5; D might be TRBD1 or TRBD2, each matching 5 bases. Trimming left V 0 bases short and J 1 base short, with 10 bases between. The V gene's germline CDR1 is SGHRS and CDR2 YFSETQ. The CDR3 spans 15 residues. The CDR3 loop reads CASSLEVGTQETQYF. For the CDR3, the DNA is TGCGCCAGCAGCTTGGAGGTGGGGACCCAAGAGACCCAGTACTTC.

The genes are TRBV7-2 and TRBJ1-1; D gene ambiguous. The germline CDR1 and CDR2 sequences are SGHTA and FQGNSA. The CDR3 contains 14 residues. Trimming removed 4 bases from V and 1 base from J, with 10 bases in between. The CDR3: CASSSSLGNTEAFF. The CDR3, as DNA: TGTGCCAGCAGCTCGAGCTTAGGGAACACTGAAGCTTTCTTT.

This sequence joins TRBV6-1 and TRBJ1-2; 10 bases agree with TRBD1. The V segment lost 0 bases and the J segment 5 bases; nucleotides outside the gene matches: 9. Germline V lookup: CDR1 MNHNS, CDR2 SASEGT. This CDR3 contains 17 residues. The CDR3 DNA reads as TGTGCCAGCAGTGAAGCGCCCGGGACAGGGGCGGCGTATGGCTACACCTTC. Amino acids: CASSEAPGTGAAYGYTF.

V and J are TRBV13 and TRBJ1-1; tentative D call: TRBD1 (5 bases). The V gene lost 8 bases and the J gene lost 1 base, with 20 bases spanning the gap. The CDR3 length is 16 residues. CDR1 and CDR2 (germline): PRHDT, FYEKMQ (reference sequence). The CDR3 nucleotides read TGTGCCAGCGGGGGTTATTTAGACGCGAGGAACACTGAAGCTTTCTTT. It encodes CASGGYLDARNTEAFF.

The chain uses TRBV27 and TRBJ2-3; 9 positions match TRBD2. Germline trimming cut 0 bases from V and 4 bases from J; bases unmatched to any gene: 5. CDR1 is MNHEY and CDR2 is SMNVEV in the germline V gene (reference sequence). This CDR3 region has 16 residues. CDR3 region: CASSLSGGGVPDTQYF. The CDR3 nucleotides read TGTGCCAGCAGTTTATCAGGCGGGGGGGTTCCAGATACGCAGTATTTT.

The rearrangement uses TRBV7-8 and TRBJ2-1; D might be TRBD2 (5 bases). The CDR3 has 13 amino acids. Germline CDR1 reads SGHVS; CDR2 reads FQNEAQ. The V end lost 1 base, the J end lost 10 bases, and 11 bases lay between the germline ends. The chain's CDR3 is CASSLVGTREQFF. DNA for the CDR3: TGTGCCAGCAGCTTAGTCGGCACTAGGGAGCAGTTCTTC. The full variable domain, with the rest looked up from reference TRBV7-8 and TRBJ2-1, is GAGVSQSPRYKVAKRGQDVALRCDPISGHVSLFWYQQALGQGPEFLTYFQNEAQLDKSGLPSDRFFAERPEGSVSTLKIQRTQQEDSAVYLCASSLVGTREQFFGPGTRLTVL.

This clone was seen just once. This chain uses TRBV27 with TRBJ2-1; tentatively, D is TRBD1 or TRBD2 (5 bases each). Per germline, CDR1 MNHEY and CDR2 SMNVEV (reference sequence). With 6 bases removed from V and 9 bases from J, the gap between germline ends came to 18 bases. The CDR3 loop spans 14 amino acids. CDR3 loop: CASSIGTSVTEQFF. The DNA of the CDR3 is TGTGCCAGCAGCATCGGGACCTCCGTGACTGAGCAGTTCTTC.

The V gene is TRBV19, the J gene TRBJ1-5; tentative D call: TRBD1 (5 bases). The CDR3 runs 13 residues. Trimming stripped 11 bases from V and 4 bases from J, with 15 bases between. Looked up from germline, CDR1 is LNHDA and CDR2 is SQIVND (reference sequence). The DNA of the CDR3 is TGTGCCGCTGGGGGGGGTCGGAATCAGCCCCAGCATTTT. It encodes CAAGGGRNQPQHF. The full variable domain, rest sourced from reference TRBV19 and TRBJ1-5, is DGGITQSPKYLFRKEGQNVTLSCEQNLNHDAMYWYRQDPGQGLRLIYYSQIVNDFQKGDIAEGYSVSREKKESFPLTVTSAQKNPTAFYLCAAGGGRNQPQHFGDGTRLSIL.

This chain's CDR3 is CASSQSPGLAVSTDTQYF. The CDR3 DNA follows: TGCGCCAGCAGCCAATCACCGGGACTAGCTGTTAGCACAGATACGCAGTATTTT. This chain links TRBV4-3 with TRBJ2-3, with 9 bases lining up with TRBD2. With V trimmed by 2 bases and J by 0 bases, 9 bases remained unmatched. Germline V lookup: CDR1 LGHNA, CDR2 YSLEER. The CDR3 is made up of 18 amino acids.

The chain uses TRBV4-1 and TRBJ2-1; 10 bases are shared with TRBD2. The trim removed 4 bases at V and 4 bases at J, leaving 1 base unmatched. Per the germline V gene, CDR1 is MGHRA and CDR2 is YSYEKL. The length of the CDR3 is 14 residues. This chain's CDR3 is CASSRTSGYNEQFF. CDR3 sequence (DNA): TGCGCCAGCAGCCGGACTAGCGGTTACAATGAGCAGTTCTTC.

As concerns this clone: Distinct nucleotide sequences in the sample also encode this CDR3. V and J are TRBV6-5 and TRBJ2-1; D is uncertain. V was trimmed by 2 bases and J by 0 bases, leaving 5 bases between them. Germline assignment: CDR1 MNHEY and CDR2 SVGAGI. The CDR3 contains 14 residues. CDR3: CASSYTDSYNEQFF. The CDR3 coding sequence is TGTGCCAGCAGTTACACGGACTCCTACAATGAGCAGTTCTTC.

The CDR3 coding sequence is TGTGCCAGCAGTTTGGGCAGGGGCAACATTGAGCAGTACTTC. Protein: CASSLGRGNIEQYF. V and J are TRBV28 and TRBJ2-7; possibly TRBD1 for D (6 bases). The CDR3 length is 14 residues. Germline CDR1 MDHEN, CDR2 SYDVKM. The germline V and J ends were trimmed by 3 bases and 7 bases, with 16 bases remaining between them.

The chain employs TRBV5-8 and TRBJ2-7; 7 bases are shared with TRBD1. Germline assignment: CDR1 SGHTS and CDR2 YDEGEE. This CDR3 is built from 15 residues. J lost 2 bases, V lost 3 bases, and 8 bases had no gene match. CDR3 in DNA: TGTGCCAGCAGCTCCCCCGGGACAGAGACCTACGAGCAGTACTTC. This sequence encodes CASSSPGTETYEQYF.

The chain is built from TRBV6-1 and TRBJ2-7; D unresolved. CDR1 MNHNS and CDR2 SASEGT come from the germline V gene. V was cut by 2 bases and J by 1 base, with 15 bases left in between. The CDR3 runs to 16 residues. The CDR3 sequence: CASSERNIPASYEQYF. The CDR3 bases are TGTGCCAGCAGTGAAAGGAACATCCCGGCTTCCTACGAGCAGTACTTC.

Details on this clone: This sample includes further DNA sequences coding for the same CDR3. This sequence joins TRBV5-1 and TRBJ1-1, with TRBD1 matching over 7 bases. The CDR3 has 15 residues. V dropped 3 bases and J dropped 1; count of bases not matched to a gene: 6. CDR1 is SGHRS and CDR2 is YFSETQ in the germline V gene. This CDR3 reads CASSSRQGTNTEAFF. The CDR3 bases are TGCGCCAGCAGCTCCCGACAGGGAACGAACACTGAAGCTTTCTTT.

A single count supports this clone. This rearrangement joins TRBV18 to TRBJ1-4; a possible D gene is TRBD1 (5 bases). V lost 3 bases to trimming and J lost 3 bases, with 20 bases between them. There are 18 residues in the CDR3. The germline gives CDR1 KGHSH, CDR2 LQKENI. Here the CDR3 reads CASSPSIPDSRPNEKLFF. The CDR3 bases are TGTGCCAGCTCACCTTCGATTCCAGACAGCCGTCCTAATGAAAAACTGTTTTTT.

The chain joins TRBV27 to TRBJ2-7, with 8 bases fitting TRBD1. The junction had 9 bases not matched to a gene; V was cut back by 5 bases and J by 6 bases. From germline, CDR1 is MNHEY and CDR2 SMNVEV (reference sequence). The CDR3 loop spans 14 amino acids. The CDR3 protein is CASSPDRVFFEQYF. The CDR3 nucleotides read TGTGCCAGCAGTCCGGACAGGGTGTTCTTCGAGCAGTACTTC.

The V and J genes are TRBV7-5 and TRBJ1-5. TRBV7-5 is assigned pseudogene status. The length of the CDR3 is 16 residues. CDR3 sequence reads: CARSFKQLPSNQPQHF. The CDR3 DNA reads as TGTGCCAGAAGCTTCAAACAACTGCCTAGCAATCAGCCCCAGCATTTT.

The chain couples TRBV7-9 to TRBJ2-3; D unresolved. Trimming took 3 bases from V and 0 from J, leaving 13 bases between them. Germline loops: CDR1 SEHNR, CDR2 FQNEAQ (reference sequence). This CDR3 region has 16 residues. The CDR3 coding sequence is TGTGCCAGCAGCTTCCACTGGGCGGTAAGCACAGATACGCAGTATTTT. Protein product: CASSFHWAVSTDTQYF.

The J gene is TRBJ2-7, the V gene TRBV13, with TRBD2 matching 7 bases. J lost 0 bases, V lost 3 bases, and 11 bases had no gene match. Looked up from germline, CDR1 is PRHDT and CDR2 is FYEKMQ (reference sequence). This CDR3 is 17 amino acids long. The CDR3 sequence is CASSFSSAGVISYEQYF. The CDR3 bases are TGTGCCAGCAGCTTTTCTTCGGCGGGAGTGATCTCCTACGAGCAGTACTTC.

The chain employs TRBV28 and TRBJ1-6; 8 positions agree with TRBD1. V was clipped by 3 bases and J by 3 bases; unmatched bases: 4. Germline V gene data show CDR1 as MDHEN and CDR2 as SYDVKM. CDR3 size: 16 residues. The CDR3 is CASSLGTGIYNSPLHF. The CDR3 nucleotides read TGTGCCAGCAGTTTGGGGACAGGAATCTATAATTCACCCCTCCACTTT.

The chain links TRBV7-6 to TRBJ2-2; TRBD1 matches 7 bases. There are 16 residues in the CDR3. J lost 6 bases, V lost 5 bases, and 12 bases had no gene match. The germline gives CDR1 SGHVS, CDR2 FNYEAQ. The CDR3 DNA follows: TGTGCCAGCAGCCTCTTACAGGGGCCGGGACCCGGGGAGCTGTTTTTT. Encoded protein: CASSLLQGPGPGELFF.

As regards this clone: The same CDR3 arises from other DNA sequences in this sample as well. This sequence joins TRBV7-9 and TRBJ1-4, with 11 positions matching TRBD1. The V gene's germline CDR1 is SEHNR and CDR2 FQNEAQ (reference sequence). This CDR3 is built from 16 residues. The V and J ends lost 5 bases and 2 bases, in that order; junction bases with no gene match: 4. CDR3 sequence: CASSPGTGGTNEKLFF. In DNA, the CDR3 is TGTGCCAGCAGCCCTGGGACAGGGGGTACTAATGAAAAACTGTTTTTT.

V and J are TRBV9 and TRBJ2-2; D gene unclear. The CDR3 extends over 14 amino acids. The V end lost 2 bases, the J end lost 0 bases, and 5 bases lay between the germline ends. The germline CDR1 and CDR2 sequences are SGDLS and YYNGEE. This CDR3 is CASSVLANTGELFF. As DNA, the CDR3 is TGTGCCAGCAGCGTCCTGGCGAACACCGGGGAGCTGTTTTTT.